This is a list of T cell receptor beta chains from one sample in a study of early stage breast cancer tumors. Data came from immunoSEQ multiplex PCR; TCRdb stores just in-frame clones and leaves some out. The table lists about 51,000 clones, approximately 78% of them singletons, with roughly 3.4% in the top ten. Material: blood. These receptors originate from a person in their 40s with breast cancer. Each CDR3 is given without its conserved first and last residue.

ASSTGVRSQPQH,TRBJ1-5,TRBV6-6,12
ASSIVRTGELF,TRBJ2-2,TRBV27,11
AWSDRATNEKLF,TRBJ1-4,TRBV30,12
ASSQTLAGQGGELF,TRBJ2-2,TRBV14,14
ASSLDRTVSYEQY,TRBJ2-7,TRBV7-2,13
ASSLGGAQDEQY,.,TRBV7-9,12
ASSLGGTDNEQF,TRBJ2-1,TRBV5-4,12
ASSEVEGSIVYGYT,TRBJ1-2,TRBV2,14
ASSVGQGASGEQY,TRBJ2-7,TRBV9,13
ASSPSGTSNEQY,TRBJ2-7,TRBV18,12
ASKRQGGPYEQY,TRBJ2-7,TRBV6-1,12
AWDRGLTYEQY,TRBJ2-7,TRBV30,11
ASSLDRSAYEQY,TRBJ2-7,TRBV5-1,12
ASSLERGMNTEAF,TRBJ1-1,TRBV5-1,13
ASSEAPFRLAGGLRETQY,TRBJ2-5,TRBV6-1,18
ASSFHDRGLEAF,TRBJ1-1,TRBV11-2,12
ASGTGTSGTNEQF,TRBJ2-1,TRBV12-5,13
ASSLSTYEQY,TRBJ2-7,TRBV5-8,10
ASGTTGKETQY,TRBJ2-5,TRBV12-5,11
AWSAWGPGGEAF,TRBJ1-1,TRBV30,12
ASSQVNEKRETQY,TRBJ2-5,TRBV4-1,13
ARSRGKGVSNEQF,TRBJ2-1,TRBV5-3,13
ASSLTTTTEAF,TRBJ1-1,TRBV11-3,11
ASSPGAGLGNEQF,TRBJ2-1,TRBV6-5,13
ASSLLLAGGADTQY,TRBJ2-3,TRBV5-8,14
ASSLASTGELF,TRBJ2-2,TRBV7-3,11
ASSLGGAGEQY,TRBJ2-7,TRBV7-2,11
ASSLFPGQGVYEQY,TRBJ2-7,TRBV7-2,14
ASSDRGEAF,TRBJ1-1,TRBV2,9
ASSLALSGRDDEQF,TRBJ2-1,TRBV5-1,14
ASSSEGYSNQPQH,TRBJ1-5,TRBV5-1,13
ASTGTVNLYEQY,TRBJ2-7,TRBV28,12
ASSLAWEGRNEQF,TRBJ2-1,TRBV11-2,13
ASSPDRVSGANVLT,TRBJ2-6,TRBV7-2,14
ASRRTSGRSYEQY,TRBJ2-7,TRBV6-6,13
ASSYEQGANEKLF,TRBJ1-4,TRBV7-8,13
ASSWFLGVTDTQY,TRBJ2-3,TRBV2,13
ASSTWTGRFANYGYT,TRBJ1-2,TRBV7-8,15
ASSLRVSYEQY,TRBJ2-7,TRBV11-2,11
ASRRLTGSEQF,TRBJ2-1,TRBV6-1,11
ASSLPILGLSDTQY,TRBJ2-3,TRBV11-2,14
ASSPQGDNQPQH,TRBJ1-5,TRBV18,12
ASSLRAATNEKLF,TRBJ1-4,TRBV5-4,13
ASTLQGGFGNTIY,TRBJ1-3,TRBV4-1,13
ASSSRTGGTEAF,TRBJ1-1,TRBV5-1,12
ASSKYGSTEAF,TRBJ1-1,TRBV10-2,11
ASSEQEGRAQY,TRBJ2-3,TRBV2,11
ASSLPRLANSTDTQY,TRBJ2-3,TRBV5-1,15
ASSYRGGLGETQY,TRBJ2-5,TRBV6-5,13
ASSLRSALVDTQY,TRBJ2-3,TRBV13,13
ASSSLAQTQY,TRBJ2-5,TRBV11-2,10
SVGPQGGGTDTQY,TRBJ2-3,TRBV29-1,13
ASSPRGGTQLWDEQF,TRBJ2-1,TRBV9,15
ASSEGLAESYEQY,TRBJ2-7,TRBV18,13
ATSPTKGYTGELF,TRBJ2-2,TRBV15,13
ASSPWDGAYEQY,TRBJ2-7,TRBV2,12
ASSLYAGGNTIY,TRBJ1-3,TRBV7-2,12
ATSRDDRWYEQY,TRBJ2-7,TRBV15,12
ASSRGGNYEQY,TRBJ2-7,TRBV19,11
ASSPAKDTQY,TRBJ2-3,TRBV7-2,10